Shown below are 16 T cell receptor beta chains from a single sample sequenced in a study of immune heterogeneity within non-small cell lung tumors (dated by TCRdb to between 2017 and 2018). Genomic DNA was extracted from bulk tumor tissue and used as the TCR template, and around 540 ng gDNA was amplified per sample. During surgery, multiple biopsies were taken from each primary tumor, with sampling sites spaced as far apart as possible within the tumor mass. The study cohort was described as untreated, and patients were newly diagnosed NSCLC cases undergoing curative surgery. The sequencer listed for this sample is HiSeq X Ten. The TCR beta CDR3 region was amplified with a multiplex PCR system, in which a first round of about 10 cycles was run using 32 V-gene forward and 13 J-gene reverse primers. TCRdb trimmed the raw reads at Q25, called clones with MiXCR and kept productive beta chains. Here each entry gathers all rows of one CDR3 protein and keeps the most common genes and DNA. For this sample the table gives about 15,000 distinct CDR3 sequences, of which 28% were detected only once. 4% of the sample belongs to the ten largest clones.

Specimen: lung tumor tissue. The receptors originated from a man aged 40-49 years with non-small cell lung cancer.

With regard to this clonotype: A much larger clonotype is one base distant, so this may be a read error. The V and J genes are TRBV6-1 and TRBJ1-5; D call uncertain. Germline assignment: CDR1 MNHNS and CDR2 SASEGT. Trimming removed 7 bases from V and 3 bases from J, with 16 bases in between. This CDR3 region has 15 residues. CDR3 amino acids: CASKELHGPNQPQHF. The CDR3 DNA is TGTGCCAGCAAAGAGTTACATGGGCCCAATCAGCCCCAGCATTTT.

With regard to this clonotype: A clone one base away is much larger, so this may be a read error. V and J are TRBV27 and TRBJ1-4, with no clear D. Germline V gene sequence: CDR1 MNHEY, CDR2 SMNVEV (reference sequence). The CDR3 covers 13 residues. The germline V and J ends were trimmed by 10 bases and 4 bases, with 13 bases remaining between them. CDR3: CATPMGLNEKLFF. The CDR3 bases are TGTGCCACCCCCATGGGTCTTAATGAAAAACTGTTTTTT.

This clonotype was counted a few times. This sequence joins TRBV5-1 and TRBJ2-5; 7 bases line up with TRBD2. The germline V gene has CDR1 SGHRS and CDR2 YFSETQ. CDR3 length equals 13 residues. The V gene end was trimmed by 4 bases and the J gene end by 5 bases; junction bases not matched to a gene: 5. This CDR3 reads CASSRGLQETQYF. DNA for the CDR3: TGCGCCAGCAGCAGGGGACTACAGGAGACCCAGTACTTC.

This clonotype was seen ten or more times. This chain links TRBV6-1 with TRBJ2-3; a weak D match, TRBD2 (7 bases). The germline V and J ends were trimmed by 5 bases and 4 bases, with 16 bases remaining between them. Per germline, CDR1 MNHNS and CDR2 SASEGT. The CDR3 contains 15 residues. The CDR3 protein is CASSYGRGRADTQYF. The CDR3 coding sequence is TGTGCCAGCAGTTACGGGCGGGGGCGGGCAGATACGCAGTATTTT.

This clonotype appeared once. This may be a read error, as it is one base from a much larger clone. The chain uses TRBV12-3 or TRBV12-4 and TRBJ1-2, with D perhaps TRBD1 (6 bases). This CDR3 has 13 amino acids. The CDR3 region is CASRSGANYDYTF. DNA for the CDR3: TGTGCCAGCAGGTCAGGGGCAAACTATGACTACACCTTC.

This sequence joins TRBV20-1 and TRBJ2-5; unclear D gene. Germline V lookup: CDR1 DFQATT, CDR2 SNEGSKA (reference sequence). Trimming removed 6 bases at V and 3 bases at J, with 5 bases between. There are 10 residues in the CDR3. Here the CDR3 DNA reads TGCAGTGCGATCGAAGAGACCCAGTACTTC. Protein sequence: CSAIEETQYF.

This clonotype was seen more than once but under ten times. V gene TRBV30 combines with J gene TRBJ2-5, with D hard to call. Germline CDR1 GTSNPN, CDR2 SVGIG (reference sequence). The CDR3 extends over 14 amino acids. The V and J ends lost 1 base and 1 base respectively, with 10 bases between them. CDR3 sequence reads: CAWSDGRTQETQYF. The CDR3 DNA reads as TGTGCCTGGAGTGACGGGCGAACCCAAGAGACCCAGTACTTC.

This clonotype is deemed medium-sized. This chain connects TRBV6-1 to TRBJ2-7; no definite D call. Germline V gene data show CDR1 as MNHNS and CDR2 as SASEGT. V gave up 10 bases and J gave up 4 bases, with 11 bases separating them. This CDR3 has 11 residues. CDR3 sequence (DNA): TGTGCCACTCAAGGGAAGTACGAGCAGTACTTC. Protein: CATQGKYEQYF.

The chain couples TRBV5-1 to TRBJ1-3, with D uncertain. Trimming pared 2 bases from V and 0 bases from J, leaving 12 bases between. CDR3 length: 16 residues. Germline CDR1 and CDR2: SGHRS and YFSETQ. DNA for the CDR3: TGCGCCAGCAGCTTTTCGGGCCCTATCTCTGGAAACACCATATATTTT. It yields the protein CASSFSGPISGNTIYF.

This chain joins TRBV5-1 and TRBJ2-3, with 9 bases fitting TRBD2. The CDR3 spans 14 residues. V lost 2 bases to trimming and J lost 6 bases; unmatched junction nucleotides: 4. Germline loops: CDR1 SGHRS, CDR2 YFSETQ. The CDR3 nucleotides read TGCGCCAGCAGCTTAGGGAGCGGGAGGGATACGCAGTATTTT. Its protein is CASSLGSGRDTQYF.

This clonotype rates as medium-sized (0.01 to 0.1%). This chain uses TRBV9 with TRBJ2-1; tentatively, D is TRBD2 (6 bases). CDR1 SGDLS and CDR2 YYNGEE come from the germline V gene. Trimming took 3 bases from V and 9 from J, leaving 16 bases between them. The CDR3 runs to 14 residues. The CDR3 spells CASSAETSSPEQFF. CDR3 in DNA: TGTGCCAGCAGCGCCGAAACTAGCTCGCCTGAGCAGTTCTTC. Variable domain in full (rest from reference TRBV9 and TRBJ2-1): DSGVTQTPKHLITATGQRVTLRCSPRSGDLSVYWYQQSLDQGLQFLIQYYNGEERAKGNILERFSAQQFPDLHSELNLSSLELGDSALYFCASSAETSSPEQFFGPGTRLTVL.

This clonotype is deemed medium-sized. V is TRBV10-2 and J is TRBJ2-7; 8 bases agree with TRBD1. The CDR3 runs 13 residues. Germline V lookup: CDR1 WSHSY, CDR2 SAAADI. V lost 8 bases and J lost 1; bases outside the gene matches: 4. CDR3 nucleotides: TGCGCCAGCGGCAGGGGGCTTTCCTACGAGCAGTACTTC. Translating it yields CASGRGLSYEQYF.

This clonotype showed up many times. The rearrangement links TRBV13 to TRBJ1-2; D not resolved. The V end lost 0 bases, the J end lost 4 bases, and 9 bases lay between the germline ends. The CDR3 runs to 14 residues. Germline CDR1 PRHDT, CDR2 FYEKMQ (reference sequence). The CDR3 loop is CASSLGGASYGYTF. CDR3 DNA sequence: TGTGCCAGCAGCTTAGGGGGAGCCTCCTATGGCTACACCTTC.

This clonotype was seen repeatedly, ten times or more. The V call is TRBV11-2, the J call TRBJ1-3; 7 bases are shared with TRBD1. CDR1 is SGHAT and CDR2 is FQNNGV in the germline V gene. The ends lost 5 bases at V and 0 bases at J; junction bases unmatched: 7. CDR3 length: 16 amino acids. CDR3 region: CASSPLQGRSGNTIYF. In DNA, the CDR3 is TGTGCCAGCAGCCCATTACAGGGGCGCTCTGGAAACACCATATATTTT.

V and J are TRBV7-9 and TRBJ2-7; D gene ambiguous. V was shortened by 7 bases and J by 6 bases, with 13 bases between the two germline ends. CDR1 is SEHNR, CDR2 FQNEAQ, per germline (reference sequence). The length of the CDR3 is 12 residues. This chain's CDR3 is CASTQTESEQYF. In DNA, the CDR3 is TGTGCCAGCACCCAGACTGAGTCCGAGCAGTACTTC.

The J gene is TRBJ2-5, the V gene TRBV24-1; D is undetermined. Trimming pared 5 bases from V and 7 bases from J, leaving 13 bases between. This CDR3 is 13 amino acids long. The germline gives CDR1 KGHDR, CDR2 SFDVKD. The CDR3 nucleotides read TGTGCCACCAGTGGTTCCTCCCTCGGGACCCAGTACTTC. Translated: CATSGSSLGTQYF.